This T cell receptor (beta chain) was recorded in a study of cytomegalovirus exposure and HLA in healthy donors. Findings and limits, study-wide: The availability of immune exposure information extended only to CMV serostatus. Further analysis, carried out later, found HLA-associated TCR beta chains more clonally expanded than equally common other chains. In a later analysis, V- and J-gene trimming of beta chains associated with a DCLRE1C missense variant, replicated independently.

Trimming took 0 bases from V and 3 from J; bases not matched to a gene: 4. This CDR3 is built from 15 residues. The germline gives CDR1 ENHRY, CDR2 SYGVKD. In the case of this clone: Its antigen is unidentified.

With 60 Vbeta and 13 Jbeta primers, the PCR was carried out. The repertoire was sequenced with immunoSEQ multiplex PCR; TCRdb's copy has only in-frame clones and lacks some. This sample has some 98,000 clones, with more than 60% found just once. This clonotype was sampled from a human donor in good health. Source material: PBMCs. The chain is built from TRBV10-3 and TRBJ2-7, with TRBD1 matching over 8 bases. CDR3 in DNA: TGTGCCATCAGTGAGTCGGCAGGGGGCATCTACGAGCAGTACTTC. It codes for CAISESAGGIYEQYF.